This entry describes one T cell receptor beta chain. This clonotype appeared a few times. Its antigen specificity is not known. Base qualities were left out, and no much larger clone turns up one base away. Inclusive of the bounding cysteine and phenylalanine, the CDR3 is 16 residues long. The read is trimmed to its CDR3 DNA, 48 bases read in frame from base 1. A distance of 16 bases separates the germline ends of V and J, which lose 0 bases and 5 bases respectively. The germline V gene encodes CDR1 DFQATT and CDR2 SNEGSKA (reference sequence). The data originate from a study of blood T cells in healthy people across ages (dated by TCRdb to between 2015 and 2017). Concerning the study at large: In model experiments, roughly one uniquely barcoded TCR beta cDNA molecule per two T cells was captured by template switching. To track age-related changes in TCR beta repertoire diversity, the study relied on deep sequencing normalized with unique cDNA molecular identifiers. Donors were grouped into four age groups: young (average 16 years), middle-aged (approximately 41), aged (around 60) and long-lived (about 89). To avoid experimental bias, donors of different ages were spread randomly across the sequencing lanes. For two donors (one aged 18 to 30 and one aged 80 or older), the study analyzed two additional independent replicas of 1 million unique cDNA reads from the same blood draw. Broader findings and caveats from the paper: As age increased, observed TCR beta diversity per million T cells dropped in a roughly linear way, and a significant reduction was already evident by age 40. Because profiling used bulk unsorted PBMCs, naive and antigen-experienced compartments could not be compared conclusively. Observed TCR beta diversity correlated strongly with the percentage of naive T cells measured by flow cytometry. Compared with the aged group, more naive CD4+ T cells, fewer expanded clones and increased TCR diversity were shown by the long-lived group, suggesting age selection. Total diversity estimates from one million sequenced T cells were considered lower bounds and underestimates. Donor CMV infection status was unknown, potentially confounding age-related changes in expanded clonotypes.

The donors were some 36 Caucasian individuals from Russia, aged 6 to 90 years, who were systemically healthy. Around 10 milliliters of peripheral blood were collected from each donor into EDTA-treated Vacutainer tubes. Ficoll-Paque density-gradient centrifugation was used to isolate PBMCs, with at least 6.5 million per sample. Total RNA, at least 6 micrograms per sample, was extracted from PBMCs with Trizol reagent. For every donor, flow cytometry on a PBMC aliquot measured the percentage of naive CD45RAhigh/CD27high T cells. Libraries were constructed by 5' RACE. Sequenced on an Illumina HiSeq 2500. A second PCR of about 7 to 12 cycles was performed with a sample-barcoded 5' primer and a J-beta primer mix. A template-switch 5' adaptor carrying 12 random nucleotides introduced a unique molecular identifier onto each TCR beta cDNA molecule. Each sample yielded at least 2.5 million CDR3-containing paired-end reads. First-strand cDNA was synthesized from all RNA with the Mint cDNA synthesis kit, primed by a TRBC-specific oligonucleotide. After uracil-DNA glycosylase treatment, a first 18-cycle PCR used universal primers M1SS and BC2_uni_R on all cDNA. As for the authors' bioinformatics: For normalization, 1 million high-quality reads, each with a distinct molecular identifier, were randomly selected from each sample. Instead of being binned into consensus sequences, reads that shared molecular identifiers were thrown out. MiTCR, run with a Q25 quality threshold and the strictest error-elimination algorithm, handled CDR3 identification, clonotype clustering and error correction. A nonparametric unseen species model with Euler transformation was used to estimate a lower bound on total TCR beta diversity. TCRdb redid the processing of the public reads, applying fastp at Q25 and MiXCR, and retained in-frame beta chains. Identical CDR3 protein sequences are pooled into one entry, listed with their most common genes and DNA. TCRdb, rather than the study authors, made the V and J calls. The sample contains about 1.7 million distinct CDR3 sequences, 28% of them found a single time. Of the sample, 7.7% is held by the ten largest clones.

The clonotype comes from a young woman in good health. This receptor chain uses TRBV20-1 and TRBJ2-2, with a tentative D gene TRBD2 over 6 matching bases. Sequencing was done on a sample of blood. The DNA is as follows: TGCAGTGCTAGAGATGTGGGGAACAGCGGGACCGGGGAGCTGTTTTTT. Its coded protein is CSARDVGNSGTGELFF.